Listed below are T cell receptor beta chains from one sample, sequenced in a study of regulatory T cells in long-lasting Graves disease. Each CDR3 protein is one row after TCRdb ran MiXCR on the multiplex PCR reads. The sample consists of roughly 400,000 distinct CDR3 sequences, roughly 21% of them appearing once. This material consisted of peripheral blood mononuclear cells (PBMCs), taken when the disease was refractory, from a patient treated with antithyroid drugs. These receptors were collected from a female donor with Graves disease. Both conserved end residues are part of each CDR3. Each record gives: J gene, clone size, D gene, V gene, CDR3 protein, CDR3 DNA. The D gene is left open where the match is weak. The size field is filled for only some rows; it gives once, few, many or a size class.

>TRBJ2-7|many|-|TRBV20-1
CSTPLRGARGEQYF
TGCAGCACACCTCTCCGGGGGGCGCGGGGGGAGCAGTACTTC
>TRBJ1-3|-|TRBD1|TRBV28
CASSPGGTGSPSGNTIYF
TGTGCCAGCAGTCCAGGGGGAACAGGGAGCCCCTCTGGAAACACCATATATTTT
>TRBJ2-5|many|-|TRBV28
CASSLGGTQYF
TGTGCCAGCAGTTTGGGTGGGACCCAGTACTTC
>TRBJ1-5|-|TRBD1|TRBV19
CASSFQGASNQPQHF
TGTGCCAGTAGTTTTCAGGGGGCCAGCAATCAGCCCCAGCATTTT
>TRBJ2-2|-|-|TRBV20-1
CSAAPLPDSGRTGELFF
TGCAGTGCTGCCCCCCTCCCGGACAGCGGGCGTACCGGGGAGCTGTTTTTT
>TRBJ1-4|many|TRBD1|TRBV6-2/TRBV6-3
CASSYGGTGLVF
TGTGCCAGCAGTTACGGGGGGACAGGGCTCGTTTTT
>TRBJ1-1|-|TRBD1|TRBV4-1
CASSQVSGDQGADTEAFF
TGCGCCAGCAGCCAAGTAAGTGGGGACCAGGGGGCAGACACTGAAGCTTTCTTT
>TRBJ2-2|few|TRBD1|TRBV25-1
CASSESYGTGNTGELFF
TGTGCCAGCAGTGAAAGTTACGGGACAGGGAACACCGGGGAGCTGTTTTTT
>TRBJ2-7|few|-|TRBV5-6
CASSWGRSDEQYF
TGTGCCAGCAGCTGGGGGAGATCGGACGAGCAGTACTTC
>TRBJ2-7|many|TRBD2|TRBV28
CASSLRLAGVSYEQYF
TGTGCCAGCAGTTTAAGACTAGCGGGAGTATCCTACGAGCAGTACTTC
>TRBJ2-7|many|TRBD1|TRBV5-1
CASKVGPGGTYEQYF
TGCGCCAGCAAAGTCGGGCCAGGGGGCACTTACGAGCAGTACTTC
>TRBJ2-2|-|-|TRBV28
CASSSPAAGTEELFF
TGTGCCAGCAGTTCCCCGGCCGCGGGCACCGAGGAGCTGTTTTTT
>TRBJ1-1|few|-|TRBV6-1
CASSFTSDTEAFF
TGTGCCAGCAGCTTCACTTCGGACACTGAAGCTTTCTTT
>TRBJ2-7|few|TRBD2|TRBV7-2
CASSALLAGYEQYF
TGTGCCAGCAGCGCATTACTAGCGGGGTACGAGCAGTACTTC
>TRBJ2-7|many|TRBD1|TRBV11-2
CASSLGGSYAGQGFYEQYF
TGTGCCAGCAGCTTAGGAGGGAGTTATGCGGGACAGGGCTTCTACGAGCAGTACTTC
>TRBJ2-5|-|TRBD2|TRBV19
CASSLAGTSSVETQYF
TGTGCCAGTAGCTTAGCCGGGACTAGTAGTGTGGAGACCCAGTACTTC
>TRBJ1-5|many|-|TRBV2
CASSDLVGANQPQHF
TGTGCCAGCAGTGATTTGGTGGGAGCCAATCAGCCCCAGCATTTT
>TRBJ2-7|few|TRBD2|TRBV7-3
CASSVEGLASEQYF
TGTGCCAGCAGCGTAGAGGGACTAGCGTCCGAGCAGTACTTC
>TRBJ1-6|-|-|TRBV7-2
CASSFGNGSPLHF
-
>TRBJ1-1|-|-|TRBV30
CAWKTDNTEAFF
TGTGCCTGGAAGACAGACAACACTGAAGCTTTCTTT
>TRBJ2-1|-|TRBD2|TRBV4-1
CASSQVWTSDNEQFF
TGCGCCAGCAGCCAAGTTTGGACTAGCGACAATGAGCAGTTCTTC
>TRBJ2-2|many|-|TRBV12-3/TRBV12-4
CASSLKVPGELFF
TGTGCCAGCAGTTTAAAGGTTCCCGGGGAGCTGTTTTTT
>TRBJ2-1|many|-|TRBV12-3/TRBV12-4
CASSFQGFEQFF
TGTGCCAGCAGTTTTCAGGGGTTTGAGCAGTTCTTC
>TRBJ1-4|many|TRBD1|TRBV20-1
CSARDIRDSRDNEKLFF
TGCAGTGCTAGAGATATCCGGGACAGCCGAGATAATGAAAAACTGTTTTTT
>TRBJ1-2|-|-|TRBV7-2
CASSARQGGGNYGYTF
TGTGCCAGCAGCGCCCGGCAGGGTGGGGGAAACTATGGCTACACCTTC
>TRBJ2-6|-|-|TRBV7-9
CASSSGVGANVLTF
TGTGCCAGCAGCTCAGGGGTGGGGGCCAACGTCCTGACTTTC
>TRBJ2-7|-|TRBD1|TRBV3-1
CASSQGTGYYEQYF
TGTGCCAGCAGCCAAGGGACAGGGTATTACGAGCAGTACTTC
>TRBJ1-1|-|-|TRBV20-1
CSAKKDSLSEAFF
TGCAGTGCTAAGAAGGACAGCCTCTCTGAAGCTTTCTTT
>TRBJ2-2|many|-|TRBV15
CATSRETYANTGELFF
TGTGCCACCAGCAGAGAGACATACGCGAACACCGGGGAGCTGTTTTTT
>TRBJ1-1|many|-|TRBV24-1
CATSDFPPVGTEAFF
TGTGCCACCAGTGATTTTCCCCCCGTGGGCACTGAAGCTTTCTTT